The clone carrying this TCR beta chain was recorded a few times. The antigen is unknown. The whole isolated RNA underwent reverse transcription, so sequencing captured expressed TCRB transcripts. The protocol was immunoSEQ multiplex PCR, while the TCRdb copy is restricted to in-frame clones and leaves out a portion. The repertoire includes roughly 140,000 clones, less than 9.5% of them detected once, and 0.65% sits in the top ten. Germline assignment: CDR1 SGHNT and CDR2 YYREEE (reference sequence). V was trimmed by 1 base and J by 0 bases, leaving 5 bases between them. This CDR3 has 13 amino acids. Purity (above 98%) was reached by all sorted populations. This entry belongs to a study of beta chain features in type 1 diabetes. Study findings and constraints: Patients showed naive, central memory and Treg TCRB repertoires that appeared more similar than those of healthy donors. VDJ junctions from type 1 diabetes patients carried fewer insertions and larger deletions.

Sequencing was done on a sample of central memory CD4+ T cells from blood. This sequence was found in a man between 18 and 29 years old in good health. This chain uses TRBV5-4 with TRBJ2-7; D might be TRBD2 (5 bases). The CDR3, as DNA: TGTGCCAGCAGCTTGCGGGGCTCCTACGAGCAGTACTTC. Translated, it gives CASSLRGSYEQYF. The full variable domain, rest sourced from reference TRBV5-4 and TRBJ2-7, is ETGVTQSPTHLIKTRGQQVTLRCSSQSGHNTVSWYQQALGQGPQFIFQYYREEENGRGNFPPRFSGLQFPNYSSELNVNALELDDSALYLCASSLRGSYEQYFGPGTRLTVT.